This TCR beta chain was profiled in a study of CD8+ T cells in alopecia areata. Sequencing templates came from extracted RNA that was reverse transcribed into cDNA. Data came from immunoSEQ multiplex PCR; TCRdb stores just in-frame clones and leaves some out. There are over 150,000 clones in the sample; about 60% occur only once, and 11% to 15% lies in the top ten. V trimming: 3 bases; J trimming: 6 bases; junction bases outside the gene matches: 2. Germline CDR1 is SGHRS and CDR2 is YFSETQ. This CDR3 has 12 amino acids. Documented treatment: oral pan-JAK inhibitor, 5-10 mg twice daily. The sequencing here drew on CD4+ T cells sorted from blood, taken at week 24, from a patient treated with tofacitinib. This chain links TRBV5-1 with TRBJ1-2, with 7 bases identical to TRBD1. The sequence came from a human donor with alopecia areata. The CDR3 loop is CASSSDRDGYTF. The CDR3 coding sequence is TGCGCCAGCAGCTCAGACAGGGATGGCTACACCTTC.